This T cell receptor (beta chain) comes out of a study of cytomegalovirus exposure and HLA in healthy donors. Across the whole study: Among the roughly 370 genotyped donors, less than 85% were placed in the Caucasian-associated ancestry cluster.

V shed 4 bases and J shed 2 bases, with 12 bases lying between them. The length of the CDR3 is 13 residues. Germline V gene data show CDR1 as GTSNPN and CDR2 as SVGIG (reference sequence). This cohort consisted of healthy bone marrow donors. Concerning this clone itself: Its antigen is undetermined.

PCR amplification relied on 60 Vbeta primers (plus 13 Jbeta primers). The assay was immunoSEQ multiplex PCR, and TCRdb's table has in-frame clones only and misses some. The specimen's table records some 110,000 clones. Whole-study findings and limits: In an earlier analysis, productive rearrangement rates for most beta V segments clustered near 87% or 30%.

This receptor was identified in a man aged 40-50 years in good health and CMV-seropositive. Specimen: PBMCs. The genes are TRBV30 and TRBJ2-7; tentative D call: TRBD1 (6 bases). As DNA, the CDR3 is TGTGCCTGGACTCGGGACACGGCCTACGAGCAGTACTTC. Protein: CAWTRDTAYEQYF.